A selection of T cell receptor beta chains follows, all from one sample in a study of shared clonotypes between healthy human individuals. TCRdb's copy holds only in-frame clones and misses some; the assay was immunoSEQ multiplex PCR. The data contain 490,000 or so clones, 60% to 85% of them singletons. The sequencing sample was made of PBMCs. The origin of the receptors is a woman between 35 and 50 years old in good health. Some clones in this sample may be carry-over from other donors' samples. Each CDR3 is given with its conserved first and last residue. A D gene is named only where the DNA matches it firmly. Clone size appears in some rows only: once, few, many, or a class for an expanded clone.

j_gene | d_gene | v_gene | abundance | CDR3aa | CDR3nt
TRBJ2-4 | . | TRBV21-1 | . | CASRTPKDLAKNIQYF | TGTGCCAGCAGAACCCCCAAGGATTTAGCCAAAAACATTCAGTACTTC
TRBJ1-1 | . | TRBV19 | . | CASSRERGSEAFF | TGTGCCAGTAGTAGGGAAAGGGGGTCTGAAGCTTTCTTT
TRBJ2-5 | . | TRBV19 | many | CASSSTQATQYF | TGTGCCAGTAGCTCTACCCAAGCGACCCAGTACTTC
TRBJ1-2 | . | TRBV9 | many | CASSSKSGNYGYTF | TGTGCCAGCAGCTCCAAGTCTGGTAACTATGGCTACACCTTC
TRBJ2-6 | . | TRBV30 | . | CAWSVRAPGANVLTF | TGTGCCTGGAGTGTACGAGCCCCTGGGGCCAACGTCCTGACTTTC
TRBJ2-7 | . | TRBV5-1 | . | CASSLALVGNYEQYF | TGCGCCAGCAGCTTGGCCCTAGTAGGGAACTACGAGCAGTACTTC
TRBJ2-6 | . | TRBV25-1 | once | CASSGVGGANVLTF | TGTGCCAGCAGCGGGGTTGGTGGGGCCAACGTCCTGACTTTC
TRBJ2-7 | . | TRBV5-1 | . | CASSLAAGRESYEQYF | TGCGCCAGCAGCTTGGCGGCGGGTAGAGAGAGCTACGAGCAGTACTTC
TRBJ2-3 | TRBD1 | TRBV5-1 | . | CASSGTGTGGRADTQYF | TGCGCCAGCAGCGGAACCGGGACAGGGGGTAGGGCAGATACGCAGTATTTT
TRBJ2-1 | TRBD2 | TRBV5-1 | . | CASSWSGRRYNEQFF | TGCGCCAGCAGTTGGAGCGGGAGGAGGTACAATGAGCAGTTCTTC
TRBJ1-2 | . | TRBV5-1 | medium-sized | CASSPLGAGVYGYTF | TGCGCCAGCAGTCCGTTGGGCGCAGGGGTTTACGGCTACACCTTC
TRBJ1-1 | . | TRBV6-6 | . | CASRHSYRGYTEAFF | TGTGCCAGCAGGCACAGCTATAGGGGTTACACTGAAGCTTTCTTT
TRBJ1-2 | . | TRBV28 | . | CASSLLQGTDGYTF | TGTGCCAGCAGTCTACTCCAGGGGACCGATGGCTACACCTTC
TRBJ1-1 | . | TRBV11-1 | . | CASSLNTEAFF | TGTGCCAGCAGCTTGAATACTGAAGCTTTCTTT
TRBJ2-1 | . | TRBV4-1 | . | CASSQEWGTAYNEQFF | TGCGCCAGCAGCCAAGAGTGGGGGACTGCATACAATGAGCAGTTCTTC
TRBJ2-3 | TRBD2 | TRBV4-3 | . | CASSQGLSGGSTDTQYF | TGCGCCAGCAGCCAAGGGTTGTCGGGAGGGAGCACAGATACGCAGTATTTT
TRBJ2-1 | . | TRBV5-1 | . | CAASEAYPPVLDEQFF | TGCGCCGCGTCTGAGGCATATCCCCCGGTATTGGATGAGCAGTTCTTC
TRBJ1-4 | . | TRBV7-9 | . | CASSQLQGAGNEKLFF | TGTGCCAGCAGCCAATTGCAGGGCGCTGGTAATGAAAAACTGTTTTTT
TRBJ1-5 | . | TRBV28 | . | CASSTPAPPASNQPQHF | TGTGCCAGCAGTACCCCTGCTCCGCCAGCCAGCAATCAGCCCCAGCATTTT
TRBJ1-1 | . | TRBV18 | . | CASSPAHPGEAFF | TGTGCCAGCTCACCGGCACATCCCGGTGAAGCTTTCTTT
TRBJ2-7 | TRBD1 | TRBV6-5 | . | CASNRQGSYEQYF | TGTGCCAGCAACAGACAGGGGTCCTACGAGCAGTACTTC
TRBJ2-7 | . | TRBV2 | . | CAGSDEGGAPRYF | TGTGCCGGCAGTGACGAAGGTGGGGCTCCCCGGTACTTC
TRBJ1-5 | TRBD1 | TRBV6-5 | . | CASSPDRVNNQPQHF | TGTGCCAGCAGTCCGGACAGGGTCAACAATCAGCCCCAGCATTTT
TRBJ1-2 | . | TRBV25-1 | few | CASSLNYGYTF | TGTGCCAGCTCACTTAACTATGGCTACACCTTC
TRBJ2-7 | . | TRBV7-9 | . | CASSWHRARSSYEQYF | TGTGCCAGCAGCTGGCACAGGGCCAGGAGCTCCTACGAGCAGTACTTC
TRBJ2-5 | . | TRBV11-3 | . | CASSLDRGRQETQYF | TGTGCCAGCAGCTTAGACAGGGGTCGGCAAGAGACCCAGTACTTC
TRBJ2-2 | . | TRBV4-1 | . | CASSRVLDKTNTGELFF | TGCGCCAGCAGCCGTGTATTGGACAAAACGAACACCGGGGAGCTGTTTTTT
TRBJ2-7 | TRBD2 | TRBV27 | . | CASSTLAGGFYEQYF | TGTGCCAGCAGCACACTAGCGGGAGGGTTCTACGAGCAGTACTTC
TRBJ1-5 | . | TRBV4-2 | . | CASSQEYVGFGNQPQHF | TGTGCCAGCAGCCAAGAATACGTTGGGTTCGGCAATCAGCCCCAGCATTTT
TRBJ2-7 | . | TRBV27 | . | CASSLYIPSSGYEQYF | TGTGCCAGCAGTTTATACATCCCTAGCTCGGGATACGAGCAGTACTTC
TRBJ1-5 | TRBD1 | TRBV28 | . | CASRITGADQPQHF | TGTGCCAGCCGAATTACAGGGGCAGATCAGCCCCAGCATTTT
TRBJ2-2 | . | TRBV28 | . | CASSGGGAGSAGELFF | TGTGCCAGCAGCGGCGGAGGAGCGGGTAGTGCCGGGGAGCTGTTTTTT
TRBJ1-1 | TRBD1 | TRBV7-9 | many | CASSPGTGRPMNTEAFF | TGTGCCAGCAGCCCCGGGACAGGGCGTCCGATGAACACTGAAGCTTTCTTT